This T cell receptor beta chain was sequenced for a study of cytomegalovirus exposure and HLA in healthy donors. Study-level points and caveats: TCR beta V- and J-gene trimming was later associated with a missense DCLRE1C variant. In an earlier analysis, productive rearrangement rates for most beta V segments clustered near 87% or 30%. The authors listed 164 TCR beta chains as cytomegalovirus-associated.

While unrecorded immune exposures were likely, the donors were nominally healthy when sampled. Trimming removed 6 bases from V and 0 bases from J, with 9 bases in between. The CDR3 has 15 residues. The V gene's germline CDR1 is MDHEN and CDR2 SYDVKM. PCR employed 60 Vbeta and 13 Jbeta primers. Sequencing was performed with immunoSEQ multiplex PCR; in TCRdb, only in-frame clones are kept and a portion is missing. This repertoire shows some 110,000 clones, approximately 58% found once; its top ten account for about 2.2%. Comments on this clone: Its specificity is not known.

The clonotype comes from a woman in her twenties or thirties in good health and CMV-seronegative. The chain recombines TRBV28 with TRBJ2-6, with D maybe TRBD1 (6 bases). Sequenced material: PBMCs. CDR3 nucleotide sequence: TGTGCCAGCAGGACAGGCTCCTCTGGGGCCAACGTCCTGACTTTC. Translated, it gives CASRTGSSGANVLTF.